The rows below give T cell receptor beta chains drawn from one sample of a study of blood T cell repertoires in COVID-19. The method was immunoSEQ multiplex PCR; TCRdb's version includes in-frame clones alone and lacks a portion of them. This table has 110,000 or so clones, approximately 87% appearing once. Sequenced: peripheral blood. The receptors originated from a woman in her fifties or sixties with acute or convalescent COVID-19. The CDR3 runs from the conserved cysteine through the conserved F or W. The D gene is left open where the match is weak.

D: .; J: TRBJ2-2; V: TRBV28; length: 15; DNA: TGTGCCAGCGGGATAAAACAGGGTAACACCGGGGAGCTGTTTTTT; CDR3: CASGIKQGNTGELFF
D: .; J: TRBJ1-2; V: TRBV3-1/TRBV3-2; length: 13; DNA: TGTGCCAGCAGCCACGGACTGGGAGATGGCTACACCTTC; CDR3: CASSHGLGDGYTF
D: .; J: TRBJ1-1; V: TRBV11-3; length: 12; DNA: TGTGCCAGCAGCTCAACGGGGAATGAAGCTTTCTTT; CDR3: CASSSTGNEAFF
D: TRBD2; J: TRBJ2-1; V: TRBV3-1/TRBV3-2; length: 14; DNA: TGTGCCAGCAGGACTAGCGGGGGGAACAATGAGCAGTTCTTC; CDR3: CASRTSGGNNEQFF
D: .; J: TRBJ2-7; V: TRBV3-1/TRBV3-2; length: 12; DNA: TGTGCCAGCAGCCCCCCAGGGGACGAGCAGTACTTC; CDR3: CASSPPGDEQYF
D: .; J: TRBJ1-1; V: TRBV30; length: 14; DNA: TGTGCCTGGAGCCCAATGGGGGGGGCGATTGAAGCTTTCTTT; CDR3: CAWSPMGGAIEAFF
D: TRBD2; J: TRBJ2-2; V: TRBV10-3; length: 15; DNA: TGTGCCATCAGAGGACAAGCGGGGGGCCCCGGGGAGCTGTTTTTT; CDR3: CAIRGQAGGPGELFF
D: .; J: TRBJ1-6; V: TRBV5-4; length: 14; DNA: TGTGCCAGCAGTATCCAGGGAGGTAATTCACCCCTCCACTTT; CDR3: CASSIQGGNSPLHF
D: .; J: TRBJ2-7; V: TRBV7-2; length: 17; DNA: TGTGCCAGCAGCCCGCCGGGGGCTAGCGGTTCCCCGGGCGAGCAGTACTTC; CDR3: CASSPPGASGSPGEQYF
D: TRBD2; J: TRBJ2-2; V: TRBV25-1; length: 16; DNA: TGTGCCAGCAGCGCCCTCGCTAGCGGGGTACCCGGGGAGCTGTTTTTT; CDR3: CASSALASGVPGELFF
D: .; J: TRBJ1-1; V: TRBV6-1; length: 12; DNA: TGTGCCAGCAGTGAACGGTCCCCGGGGGCTTTCTTT; CDR3: CASSERSPGAFF
D: TRBD1; J: TRBJ1-1; V: TRBV28; length: 15; DNA: TGTGCCAGCAGTTTATTGGGACAGAAGAACACTGAAGCTTTCTTT; CDR3: CASSLLGQKNTEAFF
D: .; J: TRBJ2-3; V: TRBV7-6; length: 13; DNA: TGTGCCAGCAGCCGAGGAGGGACAGATACGCAGTATTTT; CDR3: CASSRGGTDTQYF